This passage covers 3 T cell receptor beta chains from one sample sequenced in a study of Ad26.COV2.S vaccination and SARS-CoV-2 variants. Treatment given: some 20 received Ad26.COV2.S at low or high dose, single or two shots; 5 received placebo; per-sample allocation not given. Material that was analyzed had been drawn on day 63 after the first vaccine or placebo injection. Only in-frame clones appear in the TCRdb table, and some are missing; sequencing was by immunoSEQ multiplex PCR. The table has some 320,000 clones, 85% seen once. Sequencing used peripheral blood, obtained in a trial of Ad26.COV2.S vaccine versus placebo. These receptors all stem from a person aged 18 to 65 who received the Ad26.COV2.S COVID-19 vaccine or a placebo.

This clone has only one observation. The genes are TRBV9 and TRBJ2-7; D may be TRBD2 (6 bases). With 0 bases removed from V and 3 bases from J, the gap between germline ends came to 13 bases. The germline gives CDR1 SGDLS, CDR2 YYNGEE. This CDR3 is 15 amino acids long. Here the CDR3 reads CASSVEAGPYYEQYF. The CDR3 DNA follows: TGTGCCAGCAGCGTAGAGGCGGGGCCCTACTACGAGCAGTACTTC.

The genes are TRBV5-8 and TRBJ2-3; D is uncertain. In germline, CDR1 is SGHTS, CDR2 YDEGEE. Trimming left V 0 bases short and J 1 base short, with 12 bases between. There are 16 residues in the CDR3. CDR3 coding DNA: TGTGCCAGCAGCTTGGTGGTAGGGCCGGGCACAGATACGCAGTATTTT. It codes for CASSLVVGPGTDTQYF.

This clone appeared a single time. The genes are TRBV2 and TRBJ2-7, with 9 bases identical to TRBD1. Trimming took 5 bases from V and 6 from J; bases not matched to a gene: 5. This CDR3 spans 13 amino acids. Per the germline V gene, CDR1 is SNHLY and CDR2 is FYNNEI. The CDR3: CASSWDRVSEQYF. CDR3 nucleotides: TGTGCCAGCAGTTGGGACAGGGTGAGCGAGCAGTACTTC. Combining the CDR3 with reference TRBV2 and TRBJ2-7 gives the whole variable domain EPEVTQTPSHQVTQMGQEVILRCVPISNHLYFYWYRQILGQKVEFLVSFYNNEISEKSEIFDDQFSVERPDGSNFTLKIRSTKLEDSAMYFCASSWDRVSEQYFGPGTRLTVT.